These 4 T cell receptor beta chains were sequenced from one sample in a study of Graves' ophthalmopathy and Graves' hyperthyroidism. As the template, RNA transcripts were used to amplify TCR beta CDR3 regions. HTBI-primed first-round RT-PCR preceded second-round multiplex PCR. TCRdb re-derived calls from the multiplex PCR reads in MiXCR, one entry per CDR3 protein. The table includes about 220,000 distinct CDR3 sequences, 20% to 25% detected once. Sequencing was done on a sample of peripheral blood. The receptors originated from a woman aged 45-65 years with Graves' ophthalmopathy.

This clonotype has only one observation. Germline is not matched at one junction end, which may reflect a read error. The J gene is TRBJ2-5, the V gene TRBV2, with D possibly matching TRBD2 (6 bases). Per germline, CDR1 SNHLY and CDR2 FYNNEI. The CDR3 totals 16 residues. CDR3 sequence: CASSTQTEGDQETRYF. In DNA, the CDR3 is TGTGCCAGCAGTACCCAGACGGAGGGTGACCAGGAGACCCGGTACTTC.

This clonotype came up many times. The J gene is TRBJ2-5, the V gene TRBV28, with D maybe TRBD2 (6 bases). V shed 10 bases and J shed 2 bases, with 17 bases lying between them. In germline, CDR1 is MDHEN, CDR2 SYDVKM. CDR3 length: 14 amino acids. CDR3: CATSRERVQETQYF. CDR3 nucleotides: TGTGCCACGTCCCGGGAGAGGGTTCAAGAGACCCAGTACTTC.

This clonotype was picked up many times. V is TRBV12-3 or TRBV12-4 and J is TRBJ1-1; D is unclear. CDR3 length equals 14 residues. Deletions cut 3 bases from V and 8 bases from J, with 16 bases between. CDR3 nucleotide sequence: TGTGCCAGCAGTTTTGGGAGCAAGAATTGGGAAGCTTTCTTT. Its protein is CASSFGSKNWEAFF.

There are a few counts of this clonotype. V is TRBV3-1 and J is TRBJ1-3, with D uncertain. The V gene's germline CDR1 is LGHDT and CDR2 YNNKEL (reference sequence). The length of the CDR3 is 15 residues. V was shortened by 1 base and J by 1 base, with 8 bases between the two germline ends. CDR3 in DNA: TGTGCCAGCAGCCAAGCGTCAAGGTCTGGAAACACCATATATTTT. Translating gives CASSQASRSGNTIYF.